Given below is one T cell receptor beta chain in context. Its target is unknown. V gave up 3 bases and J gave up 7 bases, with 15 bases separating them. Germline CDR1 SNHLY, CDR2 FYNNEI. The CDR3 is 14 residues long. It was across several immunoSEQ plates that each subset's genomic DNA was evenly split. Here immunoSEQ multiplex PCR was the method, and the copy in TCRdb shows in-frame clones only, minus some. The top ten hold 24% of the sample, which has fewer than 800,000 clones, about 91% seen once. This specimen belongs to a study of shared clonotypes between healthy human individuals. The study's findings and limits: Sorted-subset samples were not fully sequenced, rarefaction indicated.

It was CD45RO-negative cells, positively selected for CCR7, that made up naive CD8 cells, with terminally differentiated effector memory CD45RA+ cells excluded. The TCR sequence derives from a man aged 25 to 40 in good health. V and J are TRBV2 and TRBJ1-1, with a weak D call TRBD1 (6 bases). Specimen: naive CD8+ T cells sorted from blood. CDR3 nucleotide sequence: TGTGCCAGCAGTGAGAATCCCGGACAGCTTGAAGCTTTCTTT. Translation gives CASSENPGQLEAFF.